The 18 T cell receptor beta chains reported below all come from one sample, sequenced in a study of quantifying T cell responses using KT2 cells. Turning to the study itself: RNA was reverse transcribed with TCR alpha and beta constant-region primers.

Each cDNA got a UMI-containing oligo ligated at its 3' end. An equimolar mix of RC1.1 and RC1.2 primed the beta chain across TRBC1 and TRBC2. Each CDR3 protein is one row after TCRdb ran MiXCR on the UMI-ligation and nested PCR reads. The sample includes some 41,000 distinct CDR3 sequences, about 17% of them seen just once. Source material: PBMCs spiked with cells of the T cell clone KT2. Every receptor here comes from a human donor.

This clonotype was counted between two and nine times. V and J are TRBV20-1 and TRBJ2-1, with 8 bases matching TRBD1. The V gene's germline CDR1 is DFQATT and CDR2 SNEGSKA (reference sequence). The CDR3 runs 14 residues. The junction had 6 bases not matched to a gene; V was cut back by 5 bases and J by 3 bases. CDR3: CSASKTGVYNEQFF. The CDR3 nucleotides read TGCAGTGCTTCAAAGACAGGGGTCTACAATGAGCAGTTCTTC.

V usage is TRBV4-1 and J usage is TRBJ2-3; D is perhaps TRBD1 (5 bases). The CDR3 runs to 15 residues. Germline assignment: CDR1 MGHRA and CDR2 YSYEKL. The V and J ends lost 0 bases and 0 bases respectively, with 7 bases between them. The CDR3 sequence: CASSQERGSTDTQYF. The CDR3 DNA is TGCGCCAGCAGCCAAGAAAGGGGTAGCACAGATACGCAGTATTTT.

This sequence joins TRBV12-3 or TRBV12-4 and TRBJ2-7; TRBD1 might be the D (5 bases). This CDR3 contains 12 residues. The V end was cut by 5 bases, the J end by 3 bases, with 8 bases between. This chain's CDR3 is CASSPQDYEQYF. CDR3 bases: TGTGCCAGCAGTCCACAGGACTACGAGCAGTACTTC.

The V call is TRBV11-2, the J call TRBJ2-7; no firm D call. V lost 5 bases and J lost 3, with 11 bases in between. Germline CDR1 reads SGHAT; CDR2 reads FQNNGV. The CDR3 loop spans 13 amino acids. Written as DNA, the CDR3 is TGTGCCAGCAGCCCACTGACAAGCTACGAGCAGTACTTC. This sequence encodes CASSPLTSYEQYF.

The rearrangement uses TRBV4-3 and TRBJ2-7; no firm D call. Trimming removed 0 bases at V and 2 bases at J, with 14 bases between. Germline values: CDR1 LGHNA, CDR2 YSLEER. The CDR3 consists of 16 residues. The DNA for the CDR3 is TGCGCCAGCAGCCAAGACTCCTTTCGGCAGACCTACGAGCAGTACTTC. Encoded protein: CASSQDSFRQTYEQYF.

This clonotype was recorded at least ten times. This rearrangement joins TRBV5-1 to TRBJ2-1; 9 bases agree with TRBD1. In germline, CDR1 is SGHRS, CDR2 YFSETQ. The trim removed 4 bases at V and 4 bases at J, leaving 12 bases unmatched. The CDR3 extends over 17 amino acids. CDR3 sequence (DNA): TGCGCCAGCAGCCCTGGGACAGGGCAGGAGGGATACAATGAGCAGTTCTTC. Amino acid sequence: CASSPGTGQEGYNEQFF.

This clonotype was seen ten or more times. V and J are TRBV3-1 and TRBJ2-7; D is unclear. The CDR3 extends over 15 amino acids. The germline CDR1 and CDR2 sequences are LGHDT and YNNKEL (reference sequence). The V and J ends lost 5 bases and 2 bases respectively, with 16 bases between them. The CDR3 sequence: CASSSTTGSTYEQYF. CDR3 DNA sequence: TGTGCCAGCAGCTCAACGACCGGGTCAACCTACGAGCAGTACTTC.

The J gene is TRBJ2-7, the V gene TRBV20-1, with D perhaps assigned TRBD1 or TRBD2 (7 bases each). The CDR3 is 14 residues long. V was clipped by 6 bases and J by 3 bases, with 18 bases between them. Germline V gene lookup returns CDR1 DFQATT and CDR2 SNEGSKA (reference sequence). The DNA for the CDR3 is TGCAGTGCCCGGGGGGTGGACAGGAGCTACGAGCAGTACTTC. As protein: CSARGVDRSYEQYF.

This clonotype has more than one count but fewer than ten. The chain recombines TRBV3-1 with TRBJ1-5; D possibly corresponds to TRBD1 (5 bases). Germline CDR1 LGHDT, CDR2 YNNKEL (reference sequence). Trimming took off 1 base at V and 5 bases at J, with 12 bases between the two ends. CDR3 length: 15 residues. Written as DNA, the CDR3 is TGTGCCAGCAGCCAAGCAGTATCAGGGCATCAGCCCCAGCATTTT. It specifies CASSQAVSGHQPQHF.

The J gene is TRBJ2-7, the V gene TRBV7-8; D possibly corresponds to TRBD2 (7 bases). Germline CDR1 and CDR2: SGHVS and FQNEAQ. V was shortened by 5 bases and J by 2 bases, with 22 bases between the two germline ends. This CDR3 comprises 17 residues. CDR3 protein: CASSPSGVGGPTYEQYF. DNA for the CDR3: TGTGCCAGCAGCCCTAGCGGTGTGGGGGGCCCGACCTACGAGCAGTACTTC.

This chain joins TRBV24-1 and TRBJ2-2; D is perhaps TRBD2 (5 bases). Per germline, CDR1 KGHDR and CDR2 SFDVKD. V was pared by 4 bases and J by 8 bases, with 10 bases between. The CDR3 extends over 13 amino acids. Written as DNA, the CDR3 is TGTGCCACCAGTGAATCCGGGATAGGGGAGCTGTTTTTT. Translating gives CATSESGIGELFF.

The chain is built from TRBV7-6 and TRBJ2-1; D remains unclear. The CDR3 has 14 residues. The germline V gene encodes CDR1 SGHVS and CDR2 FNYEAQ. Trimming stripped 1 base from V and 7 bases from J, with 11 bases between. The CDR3 protein is CASSLGLSENEQFF. In DNA, the CDR3 is TGTGCCAGCAGCTTAGGACTGTCGGAGAATGAGCAGTTCTTC.

The chain uses TRBV25-1 and TRBJ2-3; no firm D call. This CDR3 has 15 amino acids. Trimming stripped 0 bases from V and 0 bases from J, with 7 bases between. Germline CDR1 is MGHDK and CDR2 is SYGVNS. The DNA of the CDR3 is TGTGCCAGCAGTGAATATAAGGGTAGCACAGATACGCAGTATTTT. As protein: CASSEYKGSTDTQYF.

This clonotype has a handful of counts. This chain joins TRBV5-5 and TRBJ1-6; 7 bases map to TRBD1. The CDR3 contains 14 residues. Germline V gene data show CDR1 as SGHKS and CDR2 as YYEKEE (reference sequence). V lost 3 bases and J lost 9; bases outside the gene matches: 6. For the CDR3, the DNA is TGTGCCAGCAGCTACGGGGACAGCACTTCACCCCTCCACTTT. The encoded protein is CASSYGDSTSPLHF.

This clonotype was seen many times. This rearrangement joins TRBV4-1 to TRBJ1-2, with D possibly matching TRBD1 (6 bases). With 1 base removed from V and 4 bases from J, the gap between germline ends came to 13 bases. This CDR3 is built from 15 residues. The V gene's germline CDR1 is MGHRA and CDR2 YSYEKL. As DNA, the CDR3 is TGCGCCAGCAGCCAAGTATCAGGGGCTGGCTATGGCTACACCTTC. This translates into CASSQVSGAGYGYTF.

This clonotype was recorded at least ten times. The chain joins TRBV7-8 to TRBJ2-6; D not certain. Germline V lookup: CDR1 SGHVS, CDR2 FQNEAQ. There are 16 residues in the CDR3. V was clipped by 2 bases and J by 4 bases, with 12 bases between them. The CDR3 nucleotides are TGTGCCAGCAGCTTAAGGTGGACCCCCGGGGCCAACGTCCTGACTTTC. Translating it yields CASSLRWTPGANVLTF.

The chain has TRBV18 and TRBJ2-3; perhaps TRBD2 as D (6 bases). V lost 2 bases and J 0 bases, leaving 15 bases between the germline ends. Germline V lookup: CDR1 KGHSH, CDR2 LQKENI. This CDR3 region has 17 residues. The CDR3 DNA reads TGTGCCAGCTCACCATTACCCTTGGACTACAGCACAGATACGCAGTATTTT. Amino acids: CASSPLPLDYSTDTQYF.

The table lists this clonotype with a few counts. This sequence joins TRBV6-2 or TRBV6-3 and TRBJ2-7; TRBD2 matches 8 bases. The V gene end was trimmed by 2 bases and the J gene end by 0 bases; junction bases not matched to a gene: 6. The V gene's germline CDR1 is MNHEY and CDR2 SVGEGT. The CDR3 covers 16 residues. As DNA, the CDR3 is TGTGCCAGCAGTTACACCGGACTAGCCGGCTCCTACGAGCAGTACTTC. It translates to CASSYTGLAGSYEQYF.